This T cell receptor (beta chain) was obtained from a study of blood T cell repertoires in COVID-19. Looking at the study overall: Acute-phase and convalescent COVID-19 samples originated in the United States, Italy and Spain. From T cells, B-cell-depleted T cells, or PBMCs came the material, which was cDNA or gDNA.

The CDR3 contains 14 residues. The V gene's germline CDR1 is SGHKS and CDR2 YYEKEE (reference sequence). With 6 bases removed from V and 4 bases from J, the gap between germline ends came to 17 bases. This clone was seen once. Authors' methods: It was from reference gene primer amplification that nucleated cell counts were estimated. The protocol was immunoSEQ multiplex PCR, while the TCRdb copy is restricted to in-frame clones and leaves out a portion. The D gene and trimming were derived from the DNA, and the V and J assignments and clone size from that table. The table has more than 100,000 clones, 80% seen once.

The chain is built from TRBV5-5 and TRBJ2-7; no reliable D call. This sequence was found in a man in his 60s with active or convalescent COVID-19. The material sequenced was peripheral blood. Written as DNA, the CDR3 is TGTGCCAGCACCCCCGACTTGTTAAATTACGAGCAGTACTTC. This encodes CASTPDLLNYEQYF.